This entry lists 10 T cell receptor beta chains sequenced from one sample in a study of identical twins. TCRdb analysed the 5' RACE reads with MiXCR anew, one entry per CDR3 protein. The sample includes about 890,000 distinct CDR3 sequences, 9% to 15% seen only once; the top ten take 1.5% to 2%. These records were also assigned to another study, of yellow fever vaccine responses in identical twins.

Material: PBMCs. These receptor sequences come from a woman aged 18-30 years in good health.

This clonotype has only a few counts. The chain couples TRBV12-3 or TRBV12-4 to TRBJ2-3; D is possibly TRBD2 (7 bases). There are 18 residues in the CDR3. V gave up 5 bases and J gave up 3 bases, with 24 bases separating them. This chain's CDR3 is CASSTDLGAGAATDTQYF. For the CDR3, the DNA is TGTGCCAGCAGTACCGATCTTGGGGCGGGGGCGGCGACAGATACGCAGTATTTT.

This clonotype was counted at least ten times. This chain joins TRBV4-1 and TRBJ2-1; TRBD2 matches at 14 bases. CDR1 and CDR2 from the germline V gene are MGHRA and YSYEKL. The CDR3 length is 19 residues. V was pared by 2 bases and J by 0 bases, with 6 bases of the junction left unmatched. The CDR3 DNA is TGCGCCAGCAGCCAACCCGGACTAGCGGGAGGCCGCTCCTACAATGAGCAGTTCTTC. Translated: CASSQPGLAGGRSYNEQFF.

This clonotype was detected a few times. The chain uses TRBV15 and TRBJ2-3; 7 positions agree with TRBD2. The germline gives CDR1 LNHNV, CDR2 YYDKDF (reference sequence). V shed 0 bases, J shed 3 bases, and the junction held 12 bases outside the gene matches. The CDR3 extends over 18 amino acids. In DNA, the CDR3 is TGTGCCACCAGCAGAGATAGGGACCCCGGGAGGTGGACAGATACGCAGTATTTT. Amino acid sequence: CATSRDRDPGRWTDTQYF.

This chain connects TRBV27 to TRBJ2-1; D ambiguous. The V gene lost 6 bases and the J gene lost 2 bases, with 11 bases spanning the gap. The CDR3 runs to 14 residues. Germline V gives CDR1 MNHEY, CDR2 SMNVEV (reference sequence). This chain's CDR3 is CASSPQATYNEQFF. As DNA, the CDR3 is TGTGCCAGCAGCCCCCAGGCCACCTACAATGAGCAGTTCTTC.

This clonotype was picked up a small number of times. In DNA form, the CDR3 reads TGCAGTGCCCCTCACCTAGCGGGAGGGAACGAGCAGTACTTC. Amino acid sequence: CSAPHLAGGNEQYF. The chain employs TRBV20-1 and TRBJ2-7; TRBD2 aligns across 12 bases. The CDR3 covers 14 residues. V was clipped by 6 bases and J by 5 bases; unmatched bases: 8. CDR1 is DFQATT and CDR2 is SNEGSKA in the germline V gene (reference sequence).

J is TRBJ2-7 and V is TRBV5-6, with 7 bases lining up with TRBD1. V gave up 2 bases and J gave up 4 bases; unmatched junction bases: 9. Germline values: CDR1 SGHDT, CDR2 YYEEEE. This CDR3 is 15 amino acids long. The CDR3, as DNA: TGTGCCAGCAGCTTAGAACCGGGACAGCCATACGAGCAGTACTTC. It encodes CASSLEPGQPYEQYF.

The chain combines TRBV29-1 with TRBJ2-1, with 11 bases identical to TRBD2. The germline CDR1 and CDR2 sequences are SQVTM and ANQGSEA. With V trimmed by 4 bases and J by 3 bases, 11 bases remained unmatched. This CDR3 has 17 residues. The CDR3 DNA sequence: TGCAGCGTTGCACCCGGTCCGACTAGCGGGAACTACAATGAGCAGTTCTTC. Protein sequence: CSVAPGPTSGNYNEQFF.

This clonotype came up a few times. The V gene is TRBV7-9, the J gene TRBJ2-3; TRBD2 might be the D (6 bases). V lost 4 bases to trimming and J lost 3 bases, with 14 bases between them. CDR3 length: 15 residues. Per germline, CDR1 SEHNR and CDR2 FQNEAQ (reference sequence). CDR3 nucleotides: TGTGCCAGCAGCTACGGAGAACTAGCAACAGATACGCAGTATTTT. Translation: CASSYGELATDTQYF.

This CDR3 reads CATSPQGFRETQYF. The DNA for the CDR3 is TGTGCCACCAGCCCACAGGGATTTCGAGAGACCCAGTACTTC. The chain couples TRBV15 to TRBJ2-5, with D possibly TRBD1 on 6 matching bases. V shed 5 bases and J shed 4 bases, with 14 bases lying between them. Germline CDR1 reads LNHNV; CDR2 reads YYDKDF (reference sequence). This CDR3 is 14 amino acids long.

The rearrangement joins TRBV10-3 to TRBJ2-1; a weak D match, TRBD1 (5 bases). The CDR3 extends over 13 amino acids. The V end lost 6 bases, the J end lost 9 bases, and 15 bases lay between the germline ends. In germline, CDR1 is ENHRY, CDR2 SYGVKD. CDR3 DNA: TGTGCCATCAGCAGCTCAGGGATTACTGAGCAGTTCTTC. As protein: CAISSSGITEQFF.